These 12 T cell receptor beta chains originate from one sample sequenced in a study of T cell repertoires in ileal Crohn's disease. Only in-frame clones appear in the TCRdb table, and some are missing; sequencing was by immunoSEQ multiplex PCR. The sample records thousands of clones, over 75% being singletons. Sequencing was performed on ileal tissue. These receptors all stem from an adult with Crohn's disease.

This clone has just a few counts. The CDR3 reads CASSPKGTGELFF. Here the CDR3 DNA reads TGTGCCAGCAGCCCCAAGGGGACCGGGGAGCTGTTTTTT. The chain joins TRBV7-9 to TRBJ2-2, with D tentatively TRBD1 (5 bases). This CDR3 has 13 amino acids. The germline gives CDR1 SEHNR, CDR2 FQNEAQ (reference sequence). Trimming pared 5 bases from V and 5 bases from J, leaving 9 bases between. The whole variable domain, filled in from reference TRBV7-9 and TRBJ2-2, reads DTGVSQNPRHKITKRGQNVTFRCDPISEHNRLYWYRQTLGQGPEFLTYFQNEAQLEKSRLLSDRFSAERPKGSFSTLEIQRTEQGDSAMYLCASSPKGTGELFFGEGSRLTVL.

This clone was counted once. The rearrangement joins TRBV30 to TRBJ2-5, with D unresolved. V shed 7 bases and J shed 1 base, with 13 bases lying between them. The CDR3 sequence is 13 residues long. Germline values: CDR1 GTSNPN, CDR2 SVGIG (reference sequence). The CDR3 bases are TGTGCCTCCGCCCGCGACTTCCAAGAGACCCAGTACTTC. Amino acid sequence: CASARDFQETQYF.

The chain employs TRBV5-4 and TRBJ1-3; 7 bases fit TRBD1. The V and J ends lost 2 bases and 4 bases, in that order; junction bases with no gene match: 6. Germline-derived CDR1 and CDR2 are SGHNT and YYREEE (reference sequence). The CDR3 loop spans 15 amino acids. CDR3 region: CASSFSGGSGNTIYF. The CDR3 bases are TGTGCCAGCAGCTTTTCAGGGGGATCCGGAAACACCATATATTTT.

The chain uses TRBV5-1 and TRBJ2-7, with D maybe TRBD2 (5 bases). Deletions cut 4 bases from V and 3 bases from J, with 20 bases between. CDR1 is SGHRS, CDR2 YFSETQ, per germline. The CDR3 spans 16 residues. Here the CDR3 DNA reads TGCGCCAGCAGCCCATCCCAGAACACTCGGGGCTACGAGCAGTACTTC. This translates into CASSPSQNTRGYEQYF.

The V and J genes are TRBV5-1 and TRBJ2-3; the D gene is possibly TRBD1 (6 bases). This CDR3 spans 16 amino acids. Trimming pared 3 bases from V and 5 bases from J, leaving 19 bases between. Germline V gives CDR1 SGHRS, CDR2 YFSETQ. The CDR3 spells CASSWAPGQDGDTQYF. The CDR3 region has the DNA TGCGCCAGCAGCTGGGCGCCGGGACAAGACGGAGATACGCAGTATTTT.

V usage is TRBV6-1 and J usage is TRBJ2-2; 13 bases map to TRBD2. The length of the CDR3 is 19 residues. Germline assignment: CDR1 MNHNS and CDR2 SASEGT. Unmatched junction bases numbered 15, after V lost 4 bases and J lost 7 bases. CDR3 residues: CASSGGLAGAGAMDGELFF. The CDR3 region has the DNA TGTGCCAGCAGTGGCGGACTAGCGGGAGCAGGGGCAATGGACGGGGAGCTGTTTTTT.

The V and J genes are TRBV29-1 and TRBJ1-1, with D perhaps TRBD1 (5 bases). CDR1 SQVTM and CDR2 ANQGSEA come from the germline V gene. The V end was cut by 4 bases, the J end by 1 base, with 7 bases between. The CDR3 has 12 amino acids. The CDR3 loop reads CSVAQGNTEAFF. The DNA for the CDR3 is TGCAGCGTTGCCCAGGGGAACACTGAAGCTTTCTTT.

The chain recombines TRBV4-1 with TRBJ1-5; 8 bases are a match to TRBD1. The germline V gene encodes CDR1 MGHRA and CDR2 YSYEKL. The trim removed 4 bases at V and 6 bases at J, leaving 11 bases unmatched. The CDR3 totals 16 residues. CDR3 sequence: CASSRAAWTGSQPQHF. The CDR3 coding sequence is TGCGCCAGCAGCCGAGCGGCCTGGACAGGGAGTCAGCCCCAGCATTTT.

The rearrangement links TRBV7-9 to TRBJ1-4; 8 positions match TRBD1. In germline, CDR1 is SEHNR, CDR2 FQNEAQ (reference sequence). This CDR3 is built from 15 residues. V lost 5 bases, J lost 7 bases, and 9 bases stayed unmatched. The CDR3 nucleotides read TGTGCCAGCAGCCCCGGACAGGGCTTGGCTGAAAAACTGTTTTTT. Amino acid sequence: CASSPGQGLAEKLFF. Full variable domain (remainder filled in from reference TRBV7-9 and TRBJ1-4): DTGVSQNPRHKITKRGQNVTFRCDPISEHNRLYWYRQTLGQGPEFLTYFQNEAQLEKSRLLSDRFSAERPKGSFSTLEIQRTEQGDSAMYLCASSPGQGLAEKLFFGSGTQLSVL.

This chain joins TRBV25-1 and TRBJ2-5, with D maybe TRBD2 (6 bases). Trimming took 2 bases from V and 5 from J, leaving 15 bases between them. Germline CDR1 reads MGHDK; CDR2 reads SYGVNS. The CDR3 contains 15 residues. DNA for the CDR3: TGTGCCAGCAGTGAAAATCGGGGGAGCCGGGAGACCCAGTACTTC. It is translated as CASSENRGSRETQYF.

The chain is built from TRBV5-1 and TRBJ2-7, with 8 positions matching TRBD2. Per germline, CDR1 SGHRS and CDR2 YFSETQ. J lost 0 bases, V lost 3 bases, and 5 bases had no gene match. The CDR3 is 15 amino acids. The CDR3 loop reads CASSSTSGSSYEQYF. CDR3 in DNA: TGCGCCAGCAGCTCAACTAGCGGAAGCTCCTACGAGCAGTACTTC.

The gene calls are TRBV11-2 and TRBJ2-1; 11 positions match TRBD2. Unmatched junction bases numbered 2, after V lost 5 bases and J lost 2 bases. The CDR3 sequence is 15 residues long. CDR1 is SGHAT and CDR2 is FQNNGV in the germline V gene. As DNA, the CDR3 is TGTGCCAGCAGCCGTAGCGGGAGGGCCTACAATGAGCAGTTCTTC. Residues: CASSRSGRAYNEQFF.